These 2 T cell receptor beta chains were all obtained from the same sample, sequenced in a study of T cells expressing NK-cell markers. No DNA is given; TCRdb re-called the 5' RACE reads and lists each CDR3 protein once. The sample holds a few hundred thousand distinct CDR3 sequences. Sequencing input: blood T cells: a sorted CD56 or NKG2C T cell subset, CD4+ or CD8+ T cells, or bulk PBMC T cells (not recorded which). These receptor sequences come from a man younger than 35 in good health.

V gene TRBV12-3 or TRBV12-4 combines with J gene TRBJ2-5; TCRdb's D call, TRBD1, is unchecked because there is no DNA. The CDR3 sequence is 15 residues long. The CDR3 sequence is CASSFLSGTGGGQYF.

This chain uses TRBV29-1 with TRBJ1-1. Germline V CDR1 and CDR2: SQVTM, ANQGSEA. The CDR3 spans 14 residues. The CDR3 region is CSGVGPLWNTEAFF.